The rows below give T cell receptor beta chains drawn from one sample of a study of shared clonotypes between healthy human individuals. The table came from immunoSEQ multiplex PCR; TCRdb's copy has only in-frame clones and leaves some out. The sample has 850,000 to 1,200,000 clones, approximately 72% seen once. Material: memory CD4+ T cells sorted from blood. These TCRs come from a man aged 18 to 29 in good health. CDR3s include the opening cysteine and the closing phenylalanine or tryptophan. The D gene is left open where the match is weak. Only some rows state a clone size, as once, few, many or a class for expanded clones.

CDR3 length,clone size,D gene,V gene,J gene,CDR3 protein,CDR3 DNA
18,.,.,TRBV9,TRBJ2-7,CASSVERTGLTAYRSSYF,TGTGCCAGCAGCGTAGAAAGAACGGGTCTAACGGCGTATAGGAGTAGCTACTTC
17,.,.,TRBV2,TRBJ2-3,CASSQKGTSIGTDTQYF,TGTGCCAGCAGCCAAAAGGGAACTAGCATCGGCACAGATACGCAGTATTTT
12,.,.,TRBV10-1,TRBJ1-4,CASSGSNEKLFF,TGCGCCAGCAGCGGTTCTAATGAAAAACTGTTTTTT
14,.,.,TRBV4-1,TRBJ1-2,CASSRNGGDYGYTF,TGCGCCAGCAGCCGGAACGGCGGGGACTATGGCTACACCTTC
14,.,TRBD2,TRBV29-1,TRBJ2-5,CSVDTSGVQETQYF,TGCAGCGTTGACACTAGCGGGGTACAAGAGACCCAGTACTTC
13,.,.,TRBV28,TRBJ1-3,CASSLMSRNTIYF,TGTGCCAGCAGTTTGATGTCTAGAAACACCATATATTTT
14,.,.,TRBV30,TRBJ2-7,CAWSIPPQVYEQYF,TGTGCCTGGAGTATACCGCCCCAAGTCTACGAGCAGTACTTC
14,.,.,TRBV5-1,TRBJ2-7,CASTPGLVSYEQYF,TGCGCCAGCACCCCGGGACTCGTCTCCTACGAGCAGTACTTC
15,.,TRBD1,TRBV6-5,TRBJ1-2,CASGPGTGGIYGYTF,TGTGCCAGCGGCCCCGGGACAGGGGGCATCTATGGCTACACCTTC
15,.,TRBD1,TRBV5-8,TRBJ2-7,CASSTGRQGVYEQYF,TGTGCCAGCAGCACGGGTCGGCAGGGGGTCTACGAGCAGTACTTC
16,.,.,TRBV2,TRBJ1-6,CASQLRGGGYNSPLHF,TGTGCCAGCCAACTCCGAGGGGGTGGCTATAATTCACCCCTCCACTTT
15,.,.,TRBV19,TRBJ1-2,CASSSYGSDDYGYTF,TGTGCCAGTAGTTCCTACGGGAGTGATGACTATGGCTACACCTTC
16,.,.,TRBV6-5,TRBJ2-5,CASSYSAGPSQETQYF,TGTGCCAGCAGTTACTCAGCGGGCCCTAGTCAAGAGACCCAGTACTTC
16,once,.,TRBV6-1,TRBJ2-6,CASSDEGYSGANVLTF,TGTGCCAGCAGTGATGAAGGTTACTCTGGGGCCAACGTCCTGACTTTC
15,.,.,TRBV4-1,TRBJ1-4,CASSQGPATNEKLFF,TGCGCCAGCAGCCAAGGTCCCGCAACTAATGAAAAACTGTTTTTT
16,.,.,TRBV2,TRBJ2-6,CASSQDRSPGANVLTF,TGTGCCAGCAGCCAAGATCGGAGCCCTGGGGCCAACGTCCTGACTTTC
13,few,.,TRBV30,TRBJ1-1,CAWSLQETTEAFF,TGTGCCTGGAGTTTACAGGAAACTACTGAAGCTTTCTTT
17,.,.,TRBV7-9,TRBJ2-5,CASSLYRLESPQETQYF,TGTGCCAGCAGCTTGTATAGGCTTGAGTCCCCACAAGAGACCCAGTACTTC
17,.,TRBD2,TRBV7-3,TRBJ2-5,CASSLKSSGGPSGTQYF,TGTGCCAGCAGCTTAAAGTCTAGCGGGGGTCCAAGCGGGACCCAGTACTTC
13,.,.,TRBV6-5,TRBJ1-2,CASSSTTRGGYTF,TGTGCCAGCAGTTCAACGACAAGAGGGGGCTACACCTTC
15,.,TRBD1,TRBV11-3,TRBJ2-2,CASSLDRAGTGELFF,TGTGCCAGCAGCTTGGACAGGGCAGGTACCGGGGAGCTGTTTTTT
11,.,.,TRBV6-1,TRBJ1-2,CASAQAGGYTF,TGTGCCAGCGCTCAGGCCGGGGGCTACACCTTC
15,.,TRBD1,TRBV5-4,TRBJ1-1,CASSFRTGANTEAFF,TGTGCCAGCAGCTTTAGGACAGGAGCGAACACTGAAGCTTTCTTT
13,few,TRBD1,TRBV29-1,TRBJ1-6,CSARQGGNSPLHF,TGCAGCGCTCGACAGGGGGGGAATTCACCCCTCCACTTT
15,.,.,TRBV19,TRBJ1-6,CASRNDVAYNSPLHF,TGTGCCAGTAGAAATGACGTTGCCTATAATTCACCCCTCCACTTT
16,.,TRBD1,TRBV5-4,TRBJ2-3,CASSPTGGAGTDTQYF,TGTGCCAGCAGCCCCACAGGGGGCGCTGGCACAGATACGCAGTATTTT
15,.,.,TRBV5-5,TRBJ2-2,CASSPRRENTGELFF,TGTGCCAGCAGCCCACGGCGGGAGAACACCGGGGAGCTGTTTTTT
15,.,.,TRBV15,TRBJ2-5,CATSRVVVGAETQYF,TGTGCCACCAGCAGAGTAGTAGTCGGGGCGGAGACCCAGTACTTC
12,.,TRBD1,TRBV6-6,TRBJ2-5,CASSPTGVLGYF,TGTGCCAGCAGCCCGACAGGGGTCTTAGGGTACTTC
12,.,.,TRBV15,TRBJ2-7,CATSRDFDEQYF,TGTGCCACCAGCAGGGATTTCGACGAGCAGTACTTC
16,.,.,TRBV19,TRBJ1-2,CASRPIRDKPNYGYTF,TGTGCCAGTAGACCGATCCGGGACAAACCTAACTATGGCTACACCTTC
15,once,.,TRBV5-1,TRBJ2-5,CASSLVVGLGKTQYF,TGCGCCAGCAGCTTGGTGGTCGGTCTAGGGAAGACCCAGTACTTC
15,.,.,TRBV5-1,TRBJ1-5,CASSLSGASNQPQHF,TGCGCCAGCAGCTTGTCTGGGGCGAGCAATCAGCCCCAGCATTTT
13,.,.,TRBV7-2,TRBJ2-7,CASSLDRLYEQYF,TGTGCCAGCAGCTTAGATCGCCTCTACGAGCAGTACTTC
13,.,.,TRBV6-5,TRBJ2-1,CASSRDWRNEQFF,TGTGCCAGCAGTAGGGACTGGAGGAATGAGCAGTTCTTC
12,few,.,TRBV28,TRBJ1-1,CASSPLLLGAFF,TGTGCCAGCAGTCCCCTGCTCCTGGGAGCTTTCTTT
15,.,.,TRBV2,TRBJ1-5,CASSEGRAVNQPQHF,TGTGCCAGCAGTGAAGGCAGGGCAGTCAATCAGCCCCAGCATTTT
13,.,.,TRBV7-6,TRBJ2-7,CASSLNDGYEQYF,TGTGCCAGCAGCTTAAATGACGGTTACGAGCAGTACTTC
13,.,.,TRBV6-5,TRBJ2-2,CASEGQYTGELFF,TGTGCCAGCGAGGGCCAATACACCGGGGAGCTGTTTTTT
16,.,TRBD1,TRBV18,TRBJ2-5,CASSPDGGQGQETQYF,TGTGCCAGCTCACCAGACGGGGGACAGGGCCAAGAGACCCAGTACTTC
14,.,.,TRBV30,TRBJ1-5,CAWSAIISNQPQHF,TGTGCCTGGAGTGCGATTATCAGCAATCAGCCCCAGCATTTT
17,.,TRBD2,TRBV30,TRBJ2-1,CACRWGGFRRGYNEQFF,TGTGCCTGCCGATGGGGGGGATTCCGGAGAGGCTACAATGAGCAGTTCTTC
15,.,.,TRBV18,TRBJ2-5,CASSPPQGNRETQYF,TGTGCCAGCTCACCACCGCAGGGGAATAGGGAGACCCAGTACTTC
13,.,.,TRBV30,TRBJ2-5,CAWRTDGGETQYF,TGTGCCTGGAGGACTGACGGAGGGGAGACCCAGTACTTC
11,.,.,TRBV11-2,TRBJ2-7,CASSSASEQYF,TGTGCCAGCAGCTCTGCCAGTGAGCAGTACTTC
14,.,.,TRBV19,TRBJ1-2,CASSHQATNYGYTF,TGTGCCAGTAGTCATCAGGCAACTAACTATGGCTACACCTTC
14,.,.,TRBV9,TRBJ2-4,CASSVDGQKNIQYF,TGTGCCAGCAGCGTAGATGGGCAAAAAAACATTCAGTACTTC
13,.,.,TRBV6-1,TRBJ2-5,CASSAADQETQYF,TGTGCCAGCAGTGCGGCCGATCAAGAGACCCAGTACTTC
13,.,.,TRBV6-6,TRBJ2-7,CASRGYRVSEQYF,TGTGCCAGCAGAGGATACAGGGTCTCCGAGCAGTACTTC
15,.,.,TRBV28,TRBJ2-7,CASSLGQPAGYEQYF,TGTGCCAGCAGTCTCGGACAGCCAGCGGGCTACGAGCAGTACTTC
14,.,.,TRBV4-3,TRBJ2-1,CASSLSGMYSEQFF,TGCGCCAGCAGCCTTTCTGGAATGTACAGTGAGCAGTTCTTC
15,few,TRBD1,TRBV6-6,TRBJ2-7,CASSYGTGGGYEQYF,TGTGCCAGCAGTTATGGGACAGGGGGAGGATACGAGCAGTACTTC
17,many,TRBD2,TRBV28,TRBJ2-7,CASSAGRGFNLPYEQYF,TGTGCCAGCAGTGCCGGGAGGGGGTTCAACCTTCCCTACGAGCAGTACTTC